This TCR beta chain appears in the sequencing data of a study of technical replicates of blood from several donors. Trimming cost V 2 bases and J 0 bases, with 8 bases left between them. The germline CDR1 and CDR2 sequences are SNHLY and FYNNEI. The CDR3 extends over 14 amino acids. The table came from immunoSEQ multiplex PCR; TCRdb's copy has only in-frame clones and leaves some out. The sample has about 66,000 clones, roughly 97% seen once; the top ten hold under 0.3%. The chain uses TRBV2 and TRBJ2-7, with a tentative D call TRBD1 (6 bases). Input material: T cells isolated from PBMCs. The TCR was taken from a human donor in good health. The CDR3 DNA sequence: TGTGCCAGCAGTGAACGGACAGCCTCCTACGAGCAGTACTTC. It specifies CASSERTASYEQYF.